This is a list of T cell receptor beta chains from one sample in a study of technical replicates of blood from a few donors. Only in-frame clones appear in the TCRdb table, and some are missing; sequencing was by immunoSEQ multiplex PCR. Of tens of thousands of clones in the sample, approximately 87% were seen once. The sequenced material came from PBMCs. The receptors were gathered from a human donor in good health. Some clones in this sample may be carry-over from other donors' samples. Both conserved end residues are part of each CDR3. D genes are given only for firm matches.

len,v_gene,d_gene,CDR3aa
13,TRBV5-4,-,CASSLARAGGYTF
13,TRBV29-1,TRBD2,CSAGTSGYNEQFF
20,TRBV4-3,TRBD2,CASSQDLTGRAGGFSYEQYF
13,TRBV27,TRBD2,CASGTSGSNEQYF
14,TRBV7-3,-,CASSLSGVQDTQYF
15,TRBV27,TRBD1,CASSPMGQLNEKLFF
15,TRBV6-5,TRBD2,CASSYSSGGAYEQYF
16,TRBV10-1,TRBD2,CASSEGLDLASGEQYF
15,TRBV11-2,-,CASSPTAGSNQPQHF
15,TRBV7-2,-,CASSLDLGRSFGYTF
15,TRBV5-1,TRBD2,CASSVLAGEVDTQYF
16,TRBV5-4,-,CASSRDGLTNTGELFF
14,TRBV30,-,CAWSHGQNNQPQHF
14,TRBV7-9,-,CASSPAGSGNTIYF
13,TRBV6-5,-,CASSYSGRESAFF
19,TRBV9,TRBD2,CASSVEQRGGTMNTGELFF
13,TRBV2,TRBD2,CASSAGLDNEQFF
14,TRBV11-2,-,CASSFWGEGTEAFF
16,TRBV7-2,-,CASSLKPKGYNSPLHF
14,TRBV18,-,CASSLSTASYEQYF
15,TRBV5-1,TRBD1,CASSEQGADSSEAFF
14,TRBV7-9,TRBD2,CASADSAGAYEQYF
14,TRBV6-5,-,CASSNRDISYEQYF
15,TRBV5-4,TRBD2,CASSLARGGIGELFF
15,TRBV30,TRBD1,CAWSLQGVAEETQYF